The source of this T cell receptor beta chain is a study of a mutant IDH1 vaccine in newly diagnosed glioma. Across the whole study: Earlier therapy was either radiotherapy, temozolomide, or both, and most got both.

Comments on this clone: Its antigen is as yet unknown.

Time point here: week 11, during vaccination. What each vaccine dose contained was 300 ug of mutant IDH1 20-mer peptide, accompanied by topical imiquimod. Each astrocytoma in the donors was new, WHO grade 3 or 4, IDH1-mutant and ATRX-lost. The CDR3 is 17 residues long. Germline V CDR1 and CDR2: SGHTA, FQGNSA. Trimming took 5 bases from V and 2 from J, leaving 21 bases between them. The method was immunoSEQ multiplex PCR; TCRdb's version includes in-frame clones alone and lacks a portion of them. In the table there are roughly 30,000 clones, around 82% of which are singletons. Broader study findings: Patients mounted vaccine-induced immune responses in approximately 93% of cases.

The chain is built from TRBV7-2 and TRBJ2-5; D may be TRBD1 or TRBD2 (5 bases each). The sample in question was PBMCs, obtained from a glioma patient whose treatment included an IDH1 peptide vaccine. This TCR came from a young man with glioma. The CDR3 region has the DNA TGTGCCAGCAGCCCTAACTCGTGGACGGGACCTCAAGAGACCCAGTACTTC. This codes for CASSPNSWTGPQETQYF.